Below are 27 T cell receptor beta chains sequenced from a single sample in a study of a mutant IDH1 vaccine in newly diagnosed glioma. No cognate antigen is known for these TCRs. The sample's time point: week 11, during vaccination. Doses comprised 300 ug of mutant IDH1 20-mer peptide each, plus topical imiquimod. This table comes from immunoSEQ multiplex PCR, and its TCRdb copy is limited to in-frame clones, with some not included. The sample holds more than 50,000 clones, 89% seen once. Sequenced material: PBMCs, taken from a glioma patient whose treatment included an IDH1 peptide vaccine. These receptors were taken from a middle-aged man with glioma.

This chain joins TRBV14 and TRBJ2-6; the D is unclear. In germline, CDR1 is SGHDN, CDR2 FVKESK. CDR3 length equals 16 residues. V was shortened by 4 bases and J by 0 bases, with 10 bases between the two germline ends. CDR3 region: CASSRRTVSGANVLTF. CDR3 nucleotides: TGTGCCAGCAGCCGACGGACGGTCTCTGGGGCCAACGTCCTGACTTTC.

V usage is TRBV5-6 and J usage is TRBJ2-5; perhaps TRBD2 as D (6 bases). The J call is uncertain, as TRBJ2-7 better fits the DNA end. The CDR3 is 12 residues long. Germline CDR1 is SGHDT and CDR2 is YYEEEE. CDR3 region: CASSWYGGEQYF. The CDR3 region has the DNA TGTGCCAGCAGCTGGTACGGGGGCGAGCAGTACTTC.

This CDR3 is CASSLSTGDPTNSGANVLTF. The CDR3 DNA reads TGTGCCAGCAGCTTATCCACAGGGGACCCAACCAACTCTGGGGCCAACGTCCTGACTTTC. The gene calls are TRBV7-6 and TRBJ2-6, with 7 bases fitting TRBD1. The CDR3 length is 20 residues. The ends lost 2 bases at V and 0 bases at J; junction bases unmatched: 13. Looked up from germline, CDR1 is SGHVS and CDR2 is FNYEAQ.

This chain uses TRBV19 with TRBJ2-5; D is undetermined. The DNA end is more similar to TRBJ2-7, so the J call may be wrong. CDR1 and CDR2 (germline): LNHDA, SQIVND (reference sequence). The CDR3 is made up of 14 amino acids. CDR3 coding DNA: TGTGCCAGTAGTATAGAGGTTTTGGCCTACGAGCAGTACTTC. As protein: CASSIEVLAYEQYF.

This chain links TRBV6-6 with TRBJ1-1, with D possibly matching TRBD1 (5 bases). There are 14 residues in the CDR3. The ends were cut back, 1 base at V and 4 bases at J, with 10 bases in the middle. CDR1 and CDR2 from the germline V gene are MNHNY and SVGAGI (reference sequence). For the CDR3, the DNA is TGTGCCAGCAGTTACTTAGAGGGGAGCACTGAAGCTTTCTTT. Amino acids: CASSYLEGSTEAFF.

V is TRBV28 and J is TRBJ1-4; 9 bases map to TRBD1. Per germline, CDR1 MDHEN and CDR2 SYDVKM. V gave up 4 bases and J gave up 11 bases; unmatched junction bases: 11. The CDR3 runs 15 residues. In DNA form, the CDR3 reads TGTGCCAGCAGTTCCCGGACAGGGGTGGGTGGGAAACTGTTTTTT. It encodes CASSSRTGVGGKLFF.

The chain carries TRBV12-5 and TRBJ2-2; D is uncertain. The CDR3 is made up of 12 amino acids. The V end lost 5 bases, the J end lost 1 base, and 2 bases lay between the germline ends. The germline gives CDR1 LGHNT, CDR2 FRNRAP. The CDR3 here is CASGMNTGELFF. CDR3 bases: TGTGCTAGTGGTATGAACACCGGGGAGCTGTTTTTT.

The chain has TRBV6-5 and TRBJ2-7; D is perhaps TRBD2 (6 bases). The V gene's germline CDR1 is MNHEY and CDR2 SVGAGI. The CDR3 covers 16 residues. V was shortened by 0 bases and J by 2 bases, with 14 bases between the two germline ends. CDR3 in DNA: TGTGCCAGCAGTTACTCGGCCGCATGGGAGGCCTACGAGCAGTACTTC. Encoded protein: CASSYSAAWEAYEQYF.

As DNA, the CDR3 is TGTGCCAGCAGCTTATTAAGGGGCAGTGAGACCCAGTACTTC. Translation: CASSLLRGSETQYF. The chain employs TRBV5-6 and TRBJ2-5; D is possibly TRBD1 (5 bases). This CDR3 spans 14 amino acids. Trimming took off 2 bases at V and 5 bases at J, with 13 bases between the two ends. In germline, CDR1 is SGHDT, CDR2 YYEEEE.

The J gene is TRBJ1-5, the V gene TRBV7-2; D unresolved. The CDR3 has 13 amino acids. Deletions cut 5 bases from V and 3 bases from J, with 8 bases between. CDR1 is SGHTA, CDR2 FQGNSA, per germline. CDR3 in amino acids: CASSRTFNQPQHF. As DNA, the CDR3 is TGTGCCAGCAGCAGGACCTTCAATCAGCCCCAGCATTTT.

V gene TRBV5-1 combines with J gene TRBJ1-3; maybe TRBD1 (5 bases). The CDR3 has 15 amino acids. Germline CDR1 reads SGHRS; CDR2 reads YFSETQ. The ends were cut back, 0 bases at V and 0 bases at J, with 7 bases in the middle. CDR3 protein: CASSLAGGSGNTIYF. As DNA, the CDR3 is TGCGCCAGCAGCTTGGCTGGGGGCTCTGGAAACACCATATATTTT.

The gene calls are TRBV6-5 and TRBJ2-7; 9 bases map to TRBD1. J gave up 2 bases and V 0 bases, and 5 bases lay outside the gene matches. The germline V gene has CDR1 MNHEY and CDR2 SVGAGI. The CDR3 spans 16 residues. This CDR3 reads CASSYSQGAQTYEQYF. As DNA, the CDR3 is TGTGCCAGCAGTTACTCACAGGGGGCCCAAACCTACGAGCAGTACTTC.

The CDR3 DNA reads as TGTGCCAGCAGCCACTCCCCCGGTCGGGGTCTTGAGGAGCAGTACTTC. It specifies CASSHSPGRGLEEQYF. V gene TRBV14 combines with J gene TRBJ2-7, with D possibly TRBD2 on 5 matching bases. CDR1 and CDR2 (germline): SGHDN, FVKESK. The CDR3 totals 16 residues. V was cut by 3 bases and J by 7 bases, with 22 bases left in between.

This clone was seen a handful of times. The V gene is TRBV30, the J gene TRBJ1-1, with a weak D call TRBD1 (6 bases). Trimming removed 2 bases from V and 4 bases from J, with 11 bases in between. From germline, CDR1 is GTSNPN and CDR2 SVGIG (reference sequence). The CDR3 extends over 13 amino acids. CDR3 sequence reads: CAWSTGYGTEAFF. DNA for the CDR3: TGTGCCTGGAGTACAGGGTATGGCACTGAAGCTTTCTTT.

The chain employs TRBV28 and TRBJ1-1; no reliable D call. From germline, CDR1 is MDHEN and CDR2 SYDVKM. This CDR3 is built from 14 residues. Trimming removed 5 bases at V and 4 bases at J, with 14 bases between. The CDR3 here is CASSPTQLGTEAFF. CDR3 nucleotides: TGTGCCAGCAGTCCGACCCAACTTGGCACTGAAGCTTTCTTT.

This clone appeared a few times. The chain joins TRBV11-3 to TRBJ1-1; TRBD1 is a possible D gene (5 bases). Trimming pared 5 bases from V and 6 bases from J, leaving 13 bases between. Germline V gives CDR1 SGHNT, CDR2 YENEEA. The CDR3 length is 13 residues. CDR3 region: CASSLNGDPEAFF. DNA of the CDR3: TGTGCCAGCAGCCTGAATGGGGACCCTGAAGCTTTCTTT. The variable domain in full, with the rest retrieved from reference TRBV11-3 and TRBJ1-1, is EAGVVQSPRYKIIEKKQPVAFWCNPISGHNTLYWYLQNLGQGPELLIRYENEEAVDDSQLPKDRFSAERLKGVDSTLKIQPAELGDSAVYLCASSLNGDPEAFFGQGTRLTVV.

The rearrangement uses TRBV27 and TRBJ1-2, with TRBD1 as a possible D gene (6 bases). Trimming removed 2 bases at V and 8 bases at J, with 12 bases between. This CDR3 has 13 residues. Germline V gene data show CDR1 as MNHEY and CDR2 as SMNVEV (reference sequence). The chain's CDR3 is CASSLNGGWGYTF. CDR3 DNA sequence: TGTGCCAGCAGTTTAAACGGGGGCTGGGGCTACACCTTC.

The chain uses TRBV10-3 and TRBJ1-4, with D unresolved. Germline V gene lookup returns CDR1 ENHRY and CDR2 SYGVKD. The CDR3 is 13 amino acids. V was trimmed by 5 bases and J by 6 bases, leaving 10 bases between them. The CDR3 nucleotides are TGTGCCATCAGTTTCGGACCCGATGAAAAACTGTTTTTT. Its translation is CAISFGPDEKLFF.

The chain combines TRBV7-2 with TRBJ2-5; 15 bases align to TRBD2. Germline V gene data show CDR1 as SGHTA and CDR2 as FQGNSA. This CDR3 spans 17 amino acids. J gave up 4 bases and V 5 bases, and 8 bases lay outside the gene matches. The CDR3 DNA is TGTGCCAGCAGCGCAGGACTAGCGGGAGGGCGGGTAGAGACCCAGTACTTC. Translating gives CASSAGLAGGRVETQYF.

The V gene is TRBV5-1, the J gene TRBJ2-7; D uncertain. V lost 0 bases and J lost 5, with 15 bases in between. This CDR3 region has 15 residues. Looked up from germline, CDR1 is SGHRS and CDR2 is YFSETQ. As DNA, the CDR3 is TGCGCCAGCAGCTTGGAAGGGCCCTGGATAGACGAGCAGTACTTC. Protein sequence: CASSLEGPWIDEQYF.

This chain connects TRBV2 to TRBJ2-3, with 7 bases lining up with TRBD2. The CDR3 is 15 residues long. Germline V gene lookup returns CDR1 SNHLY and CDR2 FYNNEI. V gave up 1 base and J gave up 2 bases; unmatched junction bases: 3. CDR3 nucleotides: TGTGCCAGCAGTGAAGTCGGGGGGTCCACAGATACGCAGTATTTT. Translation gives CASSEVGGSTDTQYF.

V and J are TRBV15 and TRBJ2-5; TRBD1 matches 7 bases. J lost 4 bases, V lost 3 bases, and 11 bases had no gene match. Germline V gene data show CDR1 as LNHNV and CDR2 as YYDKDF (reference sequence). The CDR3 is made up of 16 amino acids. The DNA of the CDR3 is TGTGCCACCAGCAGTGAACAGGGGAGAGTAGGAGAGACCCAGTACTTC. Encoded protein: CATSSEQGRVGETQYF.

This chain connects TRBV15 to TRBJ2-7; D remains unclear. The CDR3 is made up of 13 amino acids. The V gene's germline CDR1 is LNHNV and CDR2 YYDKDF (reference sequence). The V and J ends lost 4 bases and 3 bases respectively, with 10 bases between them. The CDR3 protein is CATSIRRSYEQYF. The DNA for the CDR3 is TGTGCCACCAGCATCAGACGGAGCTACGAGCAGTACTTC.

This chain connects TRBV5-5 to TRBJ1-4; D might be TRBD1 (5 bases). The CDR3 covers 15 residues. Germline V gene sequence: CDR1 SGHKS, CDR2 YYEKEE (reference sequence). Deletions cut 1 base from V and 5 bases from J, with 12 bases between. CDR3 DNA: TGTGCCAGCAGCTTGTATGGGACGGTAAATGAAAAACTGTTTTTT. This codes for CASSLYGTVNEKLFF.

A few counts support this clone. The V gene is TRBV19, the J gene TRBJ2-3; D is perhaps TRBD2 (6 bases). Deletions cut 3 bases from V and 3 bases from J, with 16 bases between. The CDR3 runs to 16 residues. Germline V CDR1 and CDR2: LNHDA, SQIVND (reference sequence). DNA for the CDR3: TGTGCCAGTAGTATCGGAACGGGAGATGCAACAGATACGCAGTATTTT. Amino acid sequence: CASSIGTGDATDTQYF.

The V and J genes are TRBV6-5 and TRBJ2-5, with D possibly matching TRBD2 (6 bases). Germline values: CDR1 MNHEY, CDR2 SVGAGI. CDR3 length: 12 amino acids. The V and J ends lost 6 bases and 7 bases respectively, with 12 bases between them. The CDR3, as DNA: TGTGCCAGCAGCCGTGAGGGAGGGACCCAGTACTTC. Translated, it gives CASSREGGTQYF.

The genes are TRBV30 and TRBJ2-5; 7 bases are a match to TRBD2. Germline loops: CDR1 GTSNPN, CDR2 SVGIG (reference sequence). This CDR3 comprises 15 residues. After removal of 3 bases from V and 2 bases from J, the junction contained 9 bases not matched to a gene. The CDR3 protein is CAWRDAGDLQETQYF. CDR3 in DNA: TGTGCCTGGAGAGATGCGGGGGACTTACAAGAGACCCAGTACTTC.